The entry below describes one TCR beta chain. Its antigen is not identified. The sample is drawn from a study of breast tumors, draining lymph nodes, adjacent tissues. MiXCR, run by TCRdb on the multiplex PCR reads, gives a single entry per CDR3 protein. Among tens of thousands of distinct CDR3 sequences listed, about 40% were seen once. The CDR3 is made up of 14 amino acids. Germline CDR1 SGDLS, CDR2 YYNGEE. Trimming cost V 0 bases and J 5 bases, with 12 bases left between them. Findings and caveats of the study: Compared with lymph nodes, tumors were less diverse; compared with nontumor tissue, more. That most tumor T cells come from lymph nodes remained unproven.

The specimen was breast tumor tissue. The clonotype comes from a female donor with breast cancer. Some clones in this sample may be carry-over from other donors' samples. The J gene is TRBJ2-7, the V gene TRBV9, with unresolved D. CDR3 bases: TGTGCCAGCAGCGTAGGGGGTGGTTACGACGAGCAGTACTTC. Translation: CASSVGGGYDEQYF.